These 23 T cell receptor beta chains originate from one sample sequenced in a study of regulatory T cells in long-lasting Graves disease. Regarding time point: newly diagnosed GD, antithyroid drugs for less than 3 months. From RNA extracted from PBMCs, the TCR library was made. In building TCR beta libraries, iRepertoire HTBI primers were used together with Arm-PCR of CDR3 regions. One entry per CDR3 protein, called by TCRdb with MiXCR from the multiplex PCR reads. This sample carries about 610,000 distinct CDR3 sequences, roughly 15% of them seen once, and the ten largest clones take around 11%. This same sample was also part of a study on T cells in Graves' hyperthyroidism and ophthalmopathy.

Sequenced material: peripheral blood mononuclear cells (PBMCs), taken at new diagnosis, from a patient treated with antithyroid drugs. These receptors came from a man younger than 35 with Graves disease.

This clonotype was recorded many times. This sequence joins TRBV5-1 and TRBJ2-3; 8 nucleotides line up with TRBD1. The trim removed 2 bases at V and 0 bases at J, leaving 5 bases unmatched. Looked up from germline, CDR1 is SGHRS and CDR2 is YFSETQ. CDR3 size: 16 residues. CDR3 protein: CASSFGQGPSTDTQYF. The CDR3 coding sequence is TGCGCCAGCAGCTTCGGACAGGGACCTAGCACAGATACGCAGTATTTT.

The chain employs TRBV5-1 and TRBJ2-1; D gene unclear. Germline CDR1 is SGHRS and CDR2 is YFSETQ. Trimming removed 4 bases at V and 0 bases at J, with 17 bases between. This CDR3 spans 17 amino acids. The CDR3 DNA reads TGCGCCAGCAGCCAAGAGCCTCCCGTCAGCTCCTACAATGAGCAGTTCTTC. It is translated as CASSQEPPVSSYNEQFF.

This clonotype was seen at least ten times. The rearrangement joins TRBV7-9 to TRBJ2-7; 9 nucleotides line up with TRBD2. The CDR3 consists of 14 residues. Per germline, CDR1 SEHNR and CDR2 FQNEAQ (reference sequence). Trimming removed 5 bases from V and 6 bases from J; junction bases left unmatched: 8. CDR3 DNA sequence: TGTGCCAGCAGCCGAGGGACTAGCCCCAGCGAGCAGTACTTC. Residues: CASSRGTSPSEQYF. The whole variable domain, filled in from reference TRBV7-9 and TRBJ2-7, reads DTGVSQNPRHKITKRGQNVTFRCDPISEHNRLYWYRQTLGQGPEFLTYFQNEAQLEKSRLLSDRFSAERPKGSFSTLEIQRTEQGDSAMYLCASSRGTSPSEQYFGPGTRLTVT.

This clonotype was counted a few times. This chain links TRBV19 with TRBJ2-7; unclear D gene. The V end lost 3 bases, the J end lost 2 bases, and 11 bases lay between the germline ends. CDR1 and CDR2 (germline): LNHDA, SQIVND (reference sequence). The CDR3 has 14 amino acids. The CDR3 here is CASSIQHNTYEQYF. The CDR3 nucleotides are TGTGCCAGTAGTATTCAGCACAACACCTACGAGCAGTACTTC.

The CDR3 loop is CASSQEAGGISYNSPLHF. The CDR3 DNA is TGCGCCAGCAGCCAAGAGGCAGGTGGGATTTCCTATAATTCACCCCTCCACTTT. The chain couples TRBV4-1 to TRBJ1-6; D is ambiguous. V lost 0 bases and J 1 base, leaving 13 bases between the germline ends. The CDR3 contains 18 residues. Germline assignment: CDR1 MGHRA and CDR2 YSYEKL.

This clonotype occurred a few times. The J gene is TRBJ2-2, the V gene TRBV3-1, with TRBD2 matching over 7 bases. CDR3 size: 14 residues. The ends lost 6 bases at V and 6 bases at J; junction bases unmatched: 7. Per germline, CDR1 LGHDT and CDR2 YNNKEL (reference sequence). The CDR3 region is CASRGLERAGELFF. Written as DNA, the CDR3 is TGTGCCAGCAGAGGACTAGAAAGGGCCGGGGAGCTGTTTTTT.

There are a few counts of this clonotype. The rearrangement joins TRBV24-1 to TRBJ2-1; 12 nucleotides agree with TRBD2. The germline V gene encodes CDR1 KGHDR and CDR2 SFDVKD. V lost 5 bases to trimming and J lost 0 bases; unmatched junction nucleotides: 4. There are 17 residues in the CDR3. The CDR3 spells CATSGASGRGSYNEQFF. The CDR3, as DNA: TGTGCCACCAGTGGGGCTAGCGGGAGGGGCTCCTACAATGAGCAGTTCTTC.

The chain is built from TRBV9 and TRBJ1-2; 7 positions match TRBD1. The germline V gene encodes CDR1 SGDLS and CDR2 YYNGEE. The CDR3 runs to 15 residues. Trimming cost V 2 bases and J 4 bases; bases outside gene matches: 8. In nucleotides, the CDR3 is TGTGCCAGCAGCGTTAAGGGGGCTCCGCTCTATGGCTACACCTTC. As protein: CASSVKGAPLYGYTF. The full variable domain, its missing parts supplied by reference TRBV9 and TRBJ1-2, is DSGVTQTPKHLITATGQRVTLRCSPRSGDLSVYWYQQSLDQGLQFLIQYYNGEERAKGNILERFSAQQFPDLHSELNLSSLELGDSALYFCASSVKGAPLYGYTFGSGTRLTVV.

This clonotype occurred many times. V and J are TRBV2 and TRBJ1-5; TRBD1 agrees at 8 bases. CDR3 length equals 17 residues. V shed 5 bases and J 1 base; nucleotides not matched to a gene: 10. Germline V lookup: CDR1 SNHLY, CDR2 FYNNEI. CDR3 coding DNA: TGTGCCAGCAGTCACCACCTAGGACAGGGAAGCAATCAGCCCCAGCATTTT. This codes for CASSHHLGQGSNQPQHF.

This clonotype was detected many times. This rearrangement joins TRBV6-2 or TRBV6-3 to TRBJ2-3; TRBD2 matches 9 bases. The CDR3 extends over 15 amino acids. V gave up 0 bases and J gave up 5 bases; unmatched junction bases: 3. Germline CDR1 and CDR2: MNHEY and SVGEGT. CDR3 sequence reads: CASSYSSGSGDTQYF. CDR3 DNA: TGTGCCAGCAGTTACTCTAGCGGGAGTGGAGATACGCAGTATTTT.

V gene TRBV7-2 combines with J gene TRBJ2-6, with unresolved D. Looked up from germline, CDR1 is SGHTA and CDR2 is FQGNSA. The CDR3 spans 15 residues. V was clipped by 0 bases and J by 4 bases, with 7 bases between them. CDR3 region: CASSLAAGGANVLTF. CDR3 nucleotides: TGTGCCAGCAGCTTAGCTGCCGGCGGGGCCAACGTCCTGACTTTC. The whole variable domain, filled in from reference TRBV7-2 and TRBJ2-6, reads GAGVSQSPSNKVTEKGKDVELRCDPISGHTALYWYRQSLGQGLEFLIYFQGNSAPDKSGLPSDRFSAERTGGSVSTLTIQRTQQEDSAVYLCASSLAAGGANVLTFGAGSRLTVL.

This clonotype has a count of ten or more. The chain has TRBV27 and TRBJ2-1; D is ambiguous. The CDR3 contains 12 residues. Germline CDR1 MNHEY, CDR2 SMNVEV (reference sequence). The V gene lost 10 bases and the J gene lost 6 bases, with 13 bases spanning the gap. The CDR3 DNA sequence: TGTGCCATCATCCTTCCCCCCAATGAGCAGTTCTTC. Translating it yields CAIILPPNEQFF.

This clonotype was found a few times. V usage is TRBV7-3 and J usage is TRBJ2-1; TRBD2 agrees at 7 bases. The CDR3 runs 15 residues. The V and J ends lost 2 bases and 6 bases, in that order; junction bases with no gene match: 7. The germline V gene encodes CDR1 SGHTA and CDR2 FQGTGA. CDR3 in DNA: TGTGCCAGCAGCTTATTGGTGGGGAGGGGCAATGAGCAGTTCTTC. It is translated as CASSLLVGRGNEQFF.

The genes are TRBV27 and TRBJ1-5; D remains ambiguous. This CDR3 contains 14 residues. The V and J ends lost 2 bases and 5 bases respectively, with 10 bases between them. Germline V lookup: CDR1 MNHEY, CDR2 SMNVEV (reference sequence). CDR3 DNA: TGTGCCAGCAGTTTAAGACCTCCACATCAGCCCCAGCATTTT. This translates into CASSLRPPHQPQHF.

This clonotype was observed at least ten times. The conserved phenylalanine or tryptophan is not found at the CDR3 terminus, so this likely reflects a read error. The chain is built from TRBV28 and TRBJ1-1; 9 bases match TRBD1. V trimming: 4 bases; J trimming: 3 bases; junction bases outside the gene matches: 3. The CDR3 loop spans 14 amino acids. Germline CDR1 and CDR2: MDHEN and SYDVKM. The CDR3 coding sequence is TGTGCCAGCAGTTATGACAGGGGGGACACTGAAGCTTTCCTT. Its translation is CASSYDRGDTEAFL.

This rearrangement joins TRBV15 to TRBJ2-3; D gene unclear. This CDR3 has 14 amino acids. Germline-derived CDR1 and CDR2 are LNHNV and YYDKDF (reference sequence). V was pared by 6 bases and J by 6 bases, with 16 bases between. The CDR3 DNA reads as TGTGCCACCAGAGGAGTAGGCCGAGACGATACGCAGTATTTT. Translating gives CATRGVGRDDTQYF.

A few counts support this clonotype. Here the CDR3 DNA reads TGTGCCAGCATGTCGGTAAGCACAGATACGCAGTATTTT. Its protein product is CASMSVSTDTQYF. The V call is TRBV19, the J call TRBJ2-3; D ambiguous. The CDR3 covers 13 residues. The V gene's germline CDR1 is LNHDA and CDR2 SQIVND (reference sequence). The germline V and J ends were trimmed by 9 bases and 0 bases, with 10 bases remaining between them.

Ten or more counts support this clonotype. CDR3 nucleotides: TGTGCCAGCAGTTTCTATAGCACAGATACGCAGTATTTT. As protein: CASSFYSTDTQYF. The chain employs TRBV7-9 and TRBJ2-3; D gene unclear. Germline values: CDR1 SEHNR, CDR2 FQNEAQ (reference sequence). V was cut by 6 bases and J by 0 bases, with 7 bases left in between. This CDR3 has 13 amino acids.

The chain links TRBV6-1 to TRBJ1-2, with 10 positions matching TRBD1. Trimming removed 6 bases from V and 4 bases from J; junction bases left unmatched: 11. Per germline, CDR1 MNHNS and CDR2 SASEGT. The CDR3 runs to 16 residues. The CDR3 DNA sequence: TGTGCCAGCAGAACCCGGGACAGGGGAGGTATCTATGGCTACACCTTC. Protein sequence: CASRTRDRGGIYGYTF.

The V call is TRBV4-1, the J call TRBJ2-3, with D possibly being TRBD2 (5 bases). The CDR3 spans 17 residues. V was shortened by 3 bases and J by 4 bases, with 20 bases between the two germline ends. Germline lookup yields CDR1 MGHRA and CDR2 YSYEKL. CDR3 sequence: CASSHPRASQGADTQYF. The DNA of the CDR3 is TGCGCCAGCAGCCATCCAAGGGCTAGCCAAGGCGCAGATACGCAGTATTTT.

Points on this clonotype: As the CDR3 is not closed by the conserved phenylalanine or tryptophan, this likely results from a read error. V gene TRBV5-4 combines with J gene TRBJ2-2; TRBD2 aligns across 10 bases. The CDR3 is 16 amino acids. V shed 2 bases and J 0 bases; nucleotides not matched to a gene: 1. Germline V gives CDR1 SGHNT, CDR2 YYREEE (reference sequence). This CDR3 reads CASSFSGRTNTGELFL. The DNA for the CDR3 is TGTGCCAGCAGCTTTAGCGGGAGGACGAACACCGGGGAGCTGTTTCTT.

Notes on this clonotype: A read error is the likely source, as a far larger clone sits one nucleotide away. The CDR3 protein is CASSLDRDPYNEQYF. CDR3 nucleotide sequence: TGTGCCAGCAGTTTAGACAGGGACCCCTACAATGAGCAGTACTTC. V and J are TRBV27 and TRBJ2-7; TRBD1 matches 7 bases. Germline-derived CDR1 and CDR2 are MNHEY and SMNVEV (reference sequence). V lost 2 bases, J lost 7 bases, and 11 bases stayed unmatched. This CDR3 spans 15 amino acids.

Only one count was recorded for this clonotype. The chain recombines TRBV5-1 with TRBJ2-2; D is ambiguous. This CDR3 is built from 15 residues. CDR1 SGHRS and CDR2 YFSETQ come from the germline V gene. Trimming stripped 3 bases from V and 6 bases from J, with 15 bases between. Here the CDR3 reads CASSSRHLGPGELFF. CDR3 coding DNA: TGCGCCAGCAGCTCTAGACACCTCGGACCCGGGGAGCTGTTTTTT.